A selection of T cell receptor beta chains follows, all from one sample in a study of OX40 agonist ivuxolimab in advanced cancers. The method was immunoSEQ multiplex PCR; TCRdb's version includes in-frame clones alone and lacks a portion of them. The sample contains around 40,000 clones, approximately 86% of which appear only once. The starting material was CD4+ or CD8+ T cells sorted from blood, obtained in a trial of the OX40 agonist ivuxolimab. These receptors were obtained from an adult with an advanced solid tumor such as melanoma, head and neck, liver or kidney cancer. Each CDR3 is given with its conserved first and last residue. D genes are given only for firm matches. For some rows the clone size is stated as once, few or many, or as a class when expanded; others skip it.

>TRBV27|NA|TRBJ1-2|NA
CASSPSRGSNYGYTF
TGTGCCAGCAGTCCCTCGCGGGGCTCTAACTATGGCTACACCTTC
>TRBV4-1|NA|TRBJ1-1|TRBD1
CASSQEGDRGPPEAFF
TGCGCCAGCAGCCAAGAGGGGGACAGGGGGCCCCCTGAAGCTTTCTTT
>TRBV7-9|NA|TRBJ2-3|NA
CASRYRGGAEDTQYF
TGTGCCAGCCGCTATAGGGGGGGGGCAGAAGATACGCAGTATTTT
>TRBV5-4|NA|TRBJ1-2|NA
CASSSSYGYTF
TGTGCCAGCAGCTCGAGTTATGGCTACACCTTC
>TRBV15|NA|TRBJ1-5|NA
CATSRQGPNQLQHF
TGTGCCACCAGCAGACAGGGGCCCAATCAGCTCCAGCATTTT
>TRBV7-9|NA|TRBJ2-1|NA
CASSLALGGYEQFF
TGTGCCAGCAGCTTAGCGCTAGGGGGGTACGAGCAGTTCTTC
>TRBV13|NA|TRBJ2-3|NA
CASSSLPVDTQYF
TGTGCCAGCAGCTCCCTCCCCGTCGATACGCAGTATTTT
>TRBV13|NA|TRBJ2-1|NA
CASSLEGNEQFF
TGTGCCAGCAGCTTAGAAGGGAATGAGCAGTTCTTC
>TRBV18|NA|TRBJ2-3|TRBD2
CASSPAGLATDTQYF
TGTGCCAGCTCACCGGCGGGACTAGCCACAGATACGCAGTATTTT
>TRBV7-2|NA|TRBJ2-7|NA
CASSLDRAASSYEQYF
TGTGCCAGCAGCTTAGATCGAGCGGCAAGCTCCTACGAGCAGTACTTC
>TRBV27|NA|TRBJ1-2|NA
CASSLSGYSRYTF
TGTGCCAGCAGTTTATCCGGGTACTCGAGGTACACCTTC
>TRBV7-3|NA|TRBJ1-2|TRBD1
CASSGPGTGGGGYTF
TGTGCCAGCAGCGGACCCGGGACAGGGGGAGGCGGCTACACCTTC
>TRBV14|NA|TRBJ1-6|NA
CASSQGLYRNSPLHF
TGTGCCAGCAGCCAAGGCCTTTATCGGAATTCACCCCTCCACTTT
>TRBV7-9|NA|TRBJ2-7|NA
CASSLRGDSYEQYF
TGTGCCAGCAGCTTAAGAGGGGATTCCTACGAGCAGTACTTC
>TRBV11-2|NA|TRBJ2-1|TRBD1
CASSFPGQTYNEQFF
TGTGCCAGCAGCTTTCCGGGACAGACCTACAATGAGCAGTTCTTC
>TRBV4-2|NA|TRBJ2-7|TRBD1
CASSRDRVGEQYF
TGTGCCAGCAGCCGCGACAGGGTGGGAGAGCAGTACTTC
>TRBV7-6|NA|TRBJ2-7|NA
CASSLVGGPPNYEQYF
TGTGCCAGCAGCTTAGTTGGGGGGCCGCCTAATTACGAGCAGTACTTC
>TRBV28|NA|TRBJ2-3|NA
CASSFQADGTDTQYF
TGTGCCAGCAGTTTCCAGGCAGACGGCACAGATACGCAGTATTTT
>TRBV7-9|NA|TRBJ1-1|NA
CASSSDRNTEAFF
TGTGCCAGCAGCTCCGACAGGAACACTGAAGCTTTCTTT
>TRBV7-2|NA|TRBJ2-7|TRBD2
CASSSSGRAESYEQYF
TGTGCCAGCAGCTCTAGCGGGAGGGCGGAATCCTACGAGCAGTACTTC
>TRBV4-1|NA|TRBJ2-7|TRBD2
CASSQDSGTTSYEQYF
TGCGCCAGCAGCCAAGATTCTGGGACTACCTCCTACGAGCAGTACTTC
>TRBV27|NA|TRBJ2-2|NA
CASRGANTGELFF
TGTGCCTCTAGGGGAGCGAACACCGGGGAGCTGTTTTTT
>TRBV15|NA|TRBJ2-7|NA
CATSRDGGTYEQYF
TGTGCCACCAGCAGAGATGGGGGGACCTACGAGCAGTACTTC
>TRBV7-9|NA|TRBJ1-1|NA
CASNPSTSGTEAFF
TGTGCCAGCAACCCCTCGACCTCCGGCACTGAAGCTTTCTTT
>TRBV7-9|once|TRBJ2-5|NA
CASSGGTEQETQYF
TGTGCCAGCAGCGGCGGGACTGAACAAGAGACCCAGTACTTC
>TRBV4-1|NA|TRBJ1-5|NA
CASSQVPGSRQPQHF
TGCGCCAGCAGCCAAGTTCCGGGATCAAGACAGCCCCAGCATTTT
>TRBV27|NA|TRBJ1-1|NA
CASSLGILGTEAFF
TGTGCCAGCAGTTTAGGAATCCTGGGCACTGAAGCTTTCTTT
>TRBV11-2|NA|TRBJ2-7|NA
CASSNLWATYEQYF
TGTGCCAGCAGTAATCTTTGGGCTACCTACGAGCAGTACTTC
>TRBV6-6|NA|TRBJ2-1|NA
CASSYSNPGTYNEQFF
TGTGCCAGCAGTTACTCGAATCCAGGGACCTACAATGAGCAGTTCTTC
>TRBV30|NA|TRBJ1-1|NA
CAWSDYSNTEAFF
TGTGCCTGGAGTGACTACTCGAACACTGAAGCTTTCTTT
>TRBV25-1|NA|TRBJ2-7|NA
CASQDSYSYEQYF
TGTGCCAGCCAGGACAGCTACTCCTACGAGCAGTACTTC
>TRBV13|NA|TRBJ2-7|NA
CASSSPQGRHEQYF
TGTGCCAGCAGCTCCCCTCAGGGGCGCCACGAGCAGTACTTC
>TRBV28|NA|TRBJ2-7|NA
CASGTHEQYF
TGTGCCAGCGGGACACACGAGCAGTACTTC
>TRBV4-3|NA|TRBJ2-1|TRBD2
CASSQAPKTSGGYNEQFF
TGCGCCAGCAGCCAAGCCCCTAAAACTAGCGGGGGATACAATGAGCAGTTCTTC
>TRBV6-5|NA|TRBJ2-1|NA
CASSYSSPLRYNEQFF
TGTGCCAGCAGTTACTCGTCCCCCTTACGATACAATGAGCAGTTCTTC
>TRBV4-1|NA|TRBJ1-1|TRBD1
CASSQRTGPTEAFF
TGCGCCAGCAGCCAGAGGACAGGCCCCACTGAAGCTTTCTTT
>TRBV4-2|NA|TRBJ2-3|TRBD2
CASSQEGTSGRLDTQYF
TGTGCCAGCAGCCAAGAGGGGACTAGCGGGAGACTTGATACGCAGTATTTT
>TRBV4-2|NA|TRBJ2-5|NA
CASSQDQTQYF
TGTGCCAGCAGCCAAGACCAGACCCAGTACTTC
>TRBV9|NA|TRBJ1-4|NA
CASSPPTNEKLFF
TGTGCCAGCAGCCCCCCAACTAATGAAAAACTGTTTTTT
>TRBV28|NA|TRBJ2-7|NA
CVSGEWAYEQYF
TGTGTTTCGGGAGAGTGGGCCTACGAGCAGTACTTC
>TRBV5-8|NA|TRBJ2-1|TRBD2
CASSLVAGTSGLNEQFF
TGTGCCAGCAGCTTAGTGGCCGGGACTAGCGGCCTCAATGAGCAGTTCTTC
>TRBV19|few|TRBJ1-5|TRBD1
CASSPRTGNNQPQHF
TGTGCCAGTAGTCCAAGGACAGGGAACAATCAGCCCCAGCATTTT
>TRBV7-7|NA|TRBJ1-1|NA
CASSRNLDTEAFF
TGTGCTAGCAGCAGGAACTTAGACACTGAAGCTTTCTTT
>TRBV10-3|few|TRBJ1-3|TRBD1
CAISEGQGELDTIYF
TGTGCCATCAGTGAGGGACAGGGCGAGTTGGACACCATATATTTT
>TRBV4-1|NA|TRBJ2-7|NA
CASSQARGYEQYF
TGCGCCAGCAGCCAAGCACGAGGCTACGAGCAGTACTTC
>TRBV15|NA|TRBJ2-5|NA
CATGAGRQETQYF
TGTGCCACTGGGGCGGGGCGCCAAGAGACCCAGTACTTC
>TRBV27|NA|TRBJ2-2|NA
CASSLFSGATGELFF
TGTGCCAGCAGTTTATTTAGTGGAGCGACCGGGGAGCTGTTTTTT
>TRBV27|NA|TRBJ2-3|NA
CASTLVGNSGVSTDTQYF
TGTGCCAGCACTTTGGTGGGGAATAGCGGCGTTTCCACAGATACGCAGTATTTT
>TRBV9|NA|TRBJ2-5|NA
CASSVTVGQGETQYF
TGTGCCAGCAGCGTCACCGTGGGGCAGGGGGAGACCCAGTACTTC
>TRBV7-8|NA|TRBJ2-1|TRBD2
CASSLDNGRPYNEQFF
TGTGCCAGCAGCTTGGATAACGGGAGGCCCTACAATGAGCAGTTCTTC
>TRBV7-9|NA|TRBJ1-4|NA
CASSPGGKEDNEKLFF
TGTGCCAGCAGCCCCGGGGGGAAGGAAGATAATGAAAAACTGTTTTTT
>TRBV19|NA|TRBJ1-3|NA
CASSIDRGKGRSGNTIYF
TGTGCCAGTAGTATAGATCGGGGTAAGGGACGCTCTGGAAACACCATATATTTT
>TRBV9|NA|TRBJ2-1|TRBD2
CASSVEREDNEQFF
TGTGCCAGCAGCGTAGAGCGGGAAGATAATGAGCAGTTCTTC
>TRBV30|NA|TRBJ1-1|NA
CAWSVMGPGNTEAFF
TGTGCCTGGAGTGTGATGGGGCCTGGGAACACTGAAGCTTTCTTT